A selection of T cell receptor beta chains follows, all from one sample in a study of response to subunit inactivated influenza vaccine. One entry per CDR3 protein results from TCRdb running MiXCR on the RT-PCR reads. Of just over 300,000 distinct CDR3 sequences in the sample, roughly 20% are singletons; the top ten hold over 9%. The sequenced sample was PBMCs from blood, obtained less than 22 months after vaccination. Every receptor here comes from a man between 50 and 69 years old who received an inactivated influenza vaccine. CDR3s include the opening cysteine and the closing phenylalanine or tryptophan. A D gene is named only where the DNA matches it firmly. Where a row states a size, it is once, few, many or the class of an expanded clone; other rows omit it.

V,length,size,J,D,DNA,CDR3
TRBV6-4,13,many,TRBJ1-1,TRBD1,TGTGCCAGCAGTGACTTACAGGGGACTGAAGCTTTCTTT,CASSDLQGTEAFF
TRBV12-3/TRBV12-4,12,few,TRBJ1-1,NA,TGTGCCAGCAGCCCCTCGAACACTGAAGCTTTCTTT,CASSPSNTEAFF
TRBV23-1,13,few,TRBJ1-5,NA,TGCGCCAGCAGGCCCCCGGGCAATCAGCCCCAGCATTTT,CASRPPGNQPQHF
TRBV4-1,15,NA,TRBJ1-5,NA,TGCGCCAGCAGCCGGATCCAGGTGACCGATCAGCCCCAGCATTTT,CASSRIQVTDQPQHF
TRBV5-1,14,few,TRBJ2-5,NA,TGCGCCAGCAGCTTGCCCGGAAACCAAGAGACCCAGTACTTC,CASSLPGNQETQYF
TRBV7-6,15,few,TRBJ2-1,NA,TGTGCCAGCAGCTCCGACATCGTGACGGGCAGTGAGCAGTTCTTC,CASSSDIVTGSEQFF
TRBV14,14,few,TRBJ2-5,NA,TGTGCCAGCAGCCAAGTGGCCAGTAAAGAGACCCAGTACTTC,CASSQVASKETQYF
TRBV19,13,few,TRBJ2-7,NA,TGTGCCAGTAGTATTTCGGTCGGCTACGAGCAGTACTTC,CASSISVGYEQYF
TRBV14,15,few,TRBJ2-5,NA,TGTGCCAGCAGCCAAGTCTGGCTAGATACGGCGACCCAGTACTTC,CASSQVWLDTATQYF
TRBV7-2,17,many,TRBJ1-6,NA,TGTGCCAGCAGCTTAGTTGAAGGTTACTCCTATAATTCACCCCTCCACTTT,CASSLVEGYSYNSPLHF
TRBV5-1,16,NA,TRBJ2-1,NA,TGCGCCAGCAGCGTTTTCGGACAGCCCAGCGTCAATGAGCAGTTCTTC,CASSVFGQPSVNEQFF
TRBV10-2,13,NA,TRBJ2-7,NA,TGCGCCAGCAGTGAGCACAGATCCTACGAGCAGTACTTC,CASSEHRSYEQYF
TRBV5-5,15,NA,TRBJ2-7,TRBD2,TGTGCCAGCAGCCCTAGCGGGACGTCTCCCTACGAGCAGTACTTC,CASSPSGTSPYEQYF
TRBV4-2,18,few,TRBJ2-2,NA,TGTGCCAGCAGCCAAGAGCATTCGGCGGGACCTTCCACCGGGGAGCTGTTTTTT,CASSQEHSAGPSTGELFF
TRBV11-2,14,NA,TRBJ1-1,NA,TGTGCCAGCAGCTTATCTGAAGGGTTCACTGAAGCTTTCTTT,CASSLSEGFTEAFF
TRBV20-1,14,NA,TRBJ1-4,NA,TGCAGTGCTAGAGATCCAATGAAAGATGAAAAACTGTTTTTT,CSARDPMKDEKLFF
TRBV10-3,15,NA,TRBJ2-3,NA,TGTGCCATCAGTCCCACTAGCAGTCGCACAGATACGCAGTATTTT,CAISPTSSRTDTQYF
TRBV28,11,NA,TRBJ2-4,NA,TGTGCCAGCAGTTTATCCAGTAATCAGTACTTC,CASSLSSNQYF
TRBV7-9,13,NA,TRBJ2-1,NA,TGTGCCAGCAGCGTTGACCTTTACAATGAGCAGTTCTTC,CASSVDLYNEQFF
TRBV5-5,14,few,TRBJ1-1,NA,TGTGCCAGCAGCTTGGATACAGGGAGAACTGAAGCTTTCTTT,CASSLDTGRTEAFF
TRBV15,14,NA,TRBJ1-5,TRBD1,TGTGCCACCAGCGGGACAGGGAGCCGGCAGCCCCAGCATTTT,CATSGTGSRQPQHF
TRBV24-1,15,NA,TRBJ2-2,NA,TGTGCCACCAGTAATCTGGGGCAGGGGACCGGGGAGCTGTTTTTT,CATSNLGQGTGELFF
TRBV3-1,16,NA,TRBJ2-1,NA,TGTGCCAGCAGCCGGCTAGCGCACCCCTCCTACAATGAGCAGTTCTTC,CASSRLAHPSYNEQFF
TRBV4-1,13,few,TRBJ1-2,NA,TGCGCCAGCAGCCAAAGGGTTGGGGGTGGCTACACCTTC,CASSQRVGGGYTF
TRBV6-5,12,few,TRBJ1-1,NA,TGTGCCAGCAGACGAAAGTACACTGAAGCTTTCTTT,CASRRKYTEAFF
TRBV11-1,14,NA,TRBJ2-1,NA,TGTGCCAGCAGCAGATCTAGCAGTGTCCATGAGCAGTTCTTC,CASSRSSSVHEQFF
TRBV5-1,14,many,TRBJ2-7,NA,TGCGCCAGCAGCTTAAGTGGTCCTGAGGACGAGCAGTACTTC,CASSLSGPEDEQYF
TRBV24-1,16,few,TRBJ2-6,TRBD1,TGTGCCGTAGGGGGACAGGGAGGAACGGGGGCCAACGTCCTGACTTTC,CAVGGQGGTGANVLTF
TRBV27,19,NA,TRBJ2-7,NA,TGTGCCAGCAGTTTCAAAGTGCGGGACAGAACTTCAAGGGGGTACGAGCAGTACTTC,CASSFKVRDRTSRGYEQYF
TRBV14,16,many,TRBJ1-1,NA,TGTGCCAGCAGCCAAGGCAGGGGTAACGCGAACACTGAAGCTTTCTTT,CASSQGRGNANTEAFF
TRBV7-8,15,few,TRBJ2-7,NA,TGTGCCAGCAGCTCCGAAGCGGGACAGTCCTACGAGCAGTACTTC,CASSSEAGQSYEQYF
TRBV4-2,20,NA,TRBJ2-6,NA,TGTGCCAGCAGCCAAGCCCCGGGACGGAGACTCTCCTCTGGGGCCAACGTCCTGACTTTC,CASSQAPGRRLSSGANVLTF
TRBV6-2/TRBV6-3,14,NA,TRBJ2-1,NA,TGTGCCAGCAGTTACCCCAAACAGTACAATGAGCAGTTCTTC,CASSYPKQYNEQFF
TRBV6-1,14,NA,TRBJ1-5,NA,TGTGCCAGCAGTAGGAGTTCACAGAATCAGCCCCAGCATTTT,CASSRSSQNQPQHF
TRBV20-1,16,NA,TRBJ1-1,TRBD1,TGCAGTGCTAGAGTGGGGACAGGGGGCGCGGGCACTGAAGCTTTCTTT,CSARVGTGGAGTEAFF
TRBV29-1,13,NA,TRBJ2-7,NA,TGCAGCGTGGGGATGTCGAGCTCCTACGAGCAGTACTTC,CSVGMSSSYEQYF
TRBV6-2/TRBV6-3,12,few,TRBJ2-4,NA,TGTGCCAGCAGTTACGAGAGTAACATTCAGTACTTC,CASSYESNIQYF
TRBV3-1,15,few,TRBJ1-2,NA,TGTGCCAGCAGCTTTAACGCCGGGGCGAGGGATGGCTACACCTTC,CASSFNAGARDGYTF
TRBV6-5,15,NA,TRBJ1-5,NA,TGTGCCAGCAGTTCCTCGATCCTGAGCTTTCAGCCCCAGCATTTT,CASSSSILSFQPQHF
TRBV7-2,15,NA,TRBJ1-1,NA,TGTGCCAGCAGCTTAGTAATACAGGTTTACACTGAAGCTTTCTTT,CASSLVIQVYTEAFF
TRBV29-1,14,NA,TRBJ1-1,NA,TGCAGCGTGAGGACAGTAAACCCGAACACTGAAGCTTTCTTT,CSVRTVNPNTEAFF
TRBV4-2,16,NA,TRBJ2-1,NA,TGTGCCAGCCGCTGGGGGAGGGGGAGAGCCTACAATGAGCAGTTCTTC,CASRWGRGRAYNEQFF
TRBV12-3/TRBV12-4,14,few,TRBJ2-5,NA,TGTGCCAGCAGTTTTGGTCCGGGGGCCGCCACCCAGTACTTC,CASSFGPGAATQYF
TRBV19,16,NA,TRBJ1-1,TRBD1,TGTGCCAGTAGTATATCCAGGGGGAGGGTAGACACTGAAGCTTTCTTT,CASSISRGRVDTEAFF
TRBV20-1,17,NA,TRBJ2-3,TRBD2,TGCAGTGCTAGAACCCCTCCGGGCAGCGGGGGGACAGATACGCAGTATTTT,CSARTPPGSGGTDTQYF
TRBV12-3/TRBV12-4,13,many,TRBJ1-5,NA,TGTGCCAGCAGTTTTGCCGGTAATCAGCCCCAGCATTTT,CASSFAGNQPQHF
TRBV10-3,13,NA,TRBJ2-3,NA,TGTGCCATCAGAGGCGGAGCGGAAGATACGCAGTATTTT,CAIRGGAEDTQYF
TRBV4-2,14,NA,TRBJ1-1,NA,TGTGCCAGCAGCCAAGATACGAGGAACACTGAAGCTTTCTTT,CASSQDTRNTEAFF
TRBV5-4,16,NA,TRBJ1-2,TRBD1,TGTGCCAGCAGCGTTGGCCGGGACAGGGTGGACTATGGCTACACCTTC,CASSVGRDRVDYGYTF
TRBV12-3/TRBV12-4,14,few,TRBJ1-1,NA,TGTGCCAGCAGTTCGAGACCTGGACGGCCCGAAGCTTTCTTT,CASSSRPGRPEAFF
TRBV12-3/TRBV12-4,18,NA,TRBJ1-5,NA,TGTGCCAGCAGTCCCCGGGGGTGGAATGGGGTAGGCAATCAGCCCCAGCATTTT,CASSPRGWNGVGNQPQHF
TRBV12-3/TRBV12-4,16,few,TRBJ1-2,NA,TGTGCCAGCGAAATTGGCCGGCGACCCGGAGGATATGGCTACACCTTC,CASEIGRRPGGYGYTF
TRBV12-3/TRBV12-4,12,few,TRBJ2-3,NA,TGTGCCAGCAGTGGCTACACAGATACGCAGTATTTT,CASSGYTDTQYF
TRBV3-1,18,few,TRBJ1-6,NA,TGTGCCAGCAGCCAAGAACCAGCAGGGAGCGGTGGGAATTCACCCCTCCACTTT,CASSQEPAGSGGNSPLHF
TRBV6-5,16,few,TRBJ2-3,TRBD2,TGTGCCAGCAGTTCCACCGGAGCGGGGCCCACAGATACGCAGTATTTT,CASSSTGAGPTDTQYF